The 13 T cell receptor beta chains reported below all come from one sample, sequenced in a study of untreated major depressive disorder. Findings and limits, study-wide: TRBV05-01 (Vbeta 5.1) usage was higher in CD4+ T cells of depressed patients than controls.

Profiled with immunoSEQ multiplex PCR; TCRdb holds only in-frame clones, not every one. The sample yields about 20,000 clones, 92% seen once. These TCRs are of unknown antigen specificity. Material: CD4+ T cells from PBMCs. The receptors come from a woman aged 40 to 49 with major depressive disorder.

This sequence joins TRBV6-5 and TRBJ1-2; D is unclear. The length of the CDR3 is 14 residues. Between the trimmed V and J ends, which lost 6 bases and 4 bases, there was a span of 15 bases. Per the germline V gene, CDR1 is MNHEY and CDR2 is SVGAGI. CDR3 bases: TGTGCCAGCAGCCCCGATTTCGGTGGCTATGGCTACACCTTC. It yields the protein CASSPDFGGYGYTF.

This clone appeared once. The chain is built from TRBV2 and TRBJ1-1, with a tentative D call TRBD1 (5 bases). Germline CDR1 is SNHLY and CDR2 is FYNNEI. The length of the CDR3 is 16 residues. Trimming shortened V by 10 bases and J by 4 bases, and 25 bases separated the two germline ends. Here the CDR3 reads CATLPFTGLMGTEAFF. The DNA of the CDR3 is TGTGCCACCTTACCGTTTACAGGTCTGATGGGCACTGAAGCTTTCTTT.

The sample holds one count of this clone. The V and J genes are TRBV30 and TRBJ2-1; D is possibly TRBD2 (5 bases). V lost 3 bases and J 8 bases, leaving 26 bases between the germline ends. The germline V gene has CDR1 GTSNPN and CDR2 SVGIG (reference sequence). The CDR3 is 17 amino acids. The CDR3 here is CAWRGILGGRVTDEQFF. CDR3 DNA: TGTGCCTGGAGGGGTATTCTCGGAGGCAGAGTGACGGATGAGCAGTTCTTC.

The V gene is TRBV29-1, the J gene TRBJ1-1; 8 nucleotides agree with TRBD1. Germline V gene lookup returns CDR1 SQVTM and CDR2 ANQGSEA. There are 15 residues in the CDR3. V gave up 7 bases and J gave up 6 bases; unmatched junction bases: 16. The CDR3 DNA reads TGCAGCGCCTGGACAGGGAGTAGGGGGATCGCTGAAGCTTTCTTT. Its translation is CSAWTGSRGIAEAFF.

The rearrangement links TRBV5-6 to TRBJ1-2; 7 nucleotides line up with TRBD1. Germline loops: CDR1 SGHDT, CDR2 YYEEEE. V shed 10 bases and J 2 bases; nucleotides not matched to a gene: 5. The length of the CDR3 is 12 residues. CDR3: CASGRGNYGYTF. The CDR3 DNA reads TGTGCCTCTGGCAGGGGGAACTATGGCTACACCTTC.

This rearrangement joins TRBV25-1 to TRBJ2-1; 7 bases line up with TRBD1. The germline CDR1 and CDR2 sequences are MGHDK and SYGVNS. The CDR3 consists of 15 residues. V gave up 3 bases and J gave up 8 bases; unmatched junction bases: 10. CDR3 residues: CASSEEGGGWDEQFF. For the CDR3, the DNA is TGTGCCAGCAGTGAGGAAGGGGGCGGGTGGGATGAGCAGTTCTTC.

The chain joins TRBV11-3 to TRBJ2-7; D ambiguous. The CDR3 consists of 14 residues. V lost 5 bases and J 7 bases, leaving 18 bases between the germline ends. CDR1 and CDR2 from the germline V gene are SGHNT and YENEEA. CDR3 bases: TGTGCCAGCAGCCCCTCCTTAAGGGTATGGGAGCAGTACTTC. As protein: CASSPSLRVWEQYF.

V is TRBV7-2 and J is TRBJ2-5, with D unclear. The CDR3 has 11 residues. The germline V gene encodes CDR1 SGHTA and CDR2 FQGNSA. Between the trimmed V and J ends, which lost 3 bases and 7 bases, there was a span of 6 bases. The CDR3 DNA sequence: TGTGCCAGCAGCTTGGGCGGGACCCAGTACTTC. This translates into CASSLGGTQYF. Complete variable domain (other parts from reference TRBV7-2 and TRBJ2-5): GAGVSQSPSNKVTEKGKDVELRCDPISGHTALYWYRQSLGQGLEFLIYFQGNSAPDKSGLPSDRFSAERTGGSVSTLTIQRTQQEDSAVYLCASSLGGTQYFGPGTRLLVL.

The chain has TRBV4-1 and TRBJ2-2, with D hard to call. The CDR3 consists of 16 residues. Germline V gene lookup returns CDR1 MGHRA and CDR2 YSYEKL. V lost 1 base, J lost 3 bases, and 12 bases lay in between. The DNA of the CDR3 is TGCGCCAGCAGCCAAGGGGCCACAGCCTACACCGGGGAGCTGTTTTTT. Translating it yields CASSQGATAYTGELFF.

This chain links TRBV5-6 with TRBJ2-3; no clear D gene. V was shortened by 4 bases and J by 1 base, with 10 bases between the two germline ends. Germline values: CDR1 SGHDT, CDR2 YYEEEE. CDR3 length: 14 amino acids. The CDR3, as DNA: TGTGCCAGCAGCAAAAGGGTTGGCACAGATACGCAGTATTTT. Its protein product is CASSKRVGTDTQYF.

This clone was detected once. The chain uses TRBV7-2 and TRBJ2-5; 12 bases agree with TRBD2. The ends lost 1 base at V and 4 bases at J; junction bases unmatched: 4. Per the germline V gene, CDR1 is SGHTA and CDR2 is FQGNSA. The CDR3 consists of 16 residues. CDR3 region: CASSLGGLAGTETQYF. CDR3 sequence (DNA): TGTGCCAGCAGCTTAGGCGGACTAGCGGGAACAGAGACCCAGTACTTC.

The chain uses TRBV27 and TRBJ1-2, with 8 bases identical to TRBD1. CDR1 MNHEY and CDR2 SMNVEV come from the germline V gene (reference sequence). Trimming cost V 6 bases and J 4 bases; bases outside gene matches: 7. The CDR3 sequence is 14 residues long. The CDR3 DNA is TGTGCCAGCAGCCCCGACAGGGGAGGCTATGGCTACACCTTC. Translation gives CASSPDRGGYGYTF.

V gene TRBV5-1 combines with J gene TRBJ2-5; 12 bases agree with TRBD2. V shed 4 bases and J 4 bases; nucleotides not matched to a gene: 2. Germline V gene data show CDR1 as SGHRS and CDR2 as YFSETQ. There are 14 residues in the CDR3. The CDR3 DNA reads TGCGCCAGCAGCGCGGGACTAGCGGGAGAGACCCAGTACTTC. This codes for CASSAGLAGETQYF.